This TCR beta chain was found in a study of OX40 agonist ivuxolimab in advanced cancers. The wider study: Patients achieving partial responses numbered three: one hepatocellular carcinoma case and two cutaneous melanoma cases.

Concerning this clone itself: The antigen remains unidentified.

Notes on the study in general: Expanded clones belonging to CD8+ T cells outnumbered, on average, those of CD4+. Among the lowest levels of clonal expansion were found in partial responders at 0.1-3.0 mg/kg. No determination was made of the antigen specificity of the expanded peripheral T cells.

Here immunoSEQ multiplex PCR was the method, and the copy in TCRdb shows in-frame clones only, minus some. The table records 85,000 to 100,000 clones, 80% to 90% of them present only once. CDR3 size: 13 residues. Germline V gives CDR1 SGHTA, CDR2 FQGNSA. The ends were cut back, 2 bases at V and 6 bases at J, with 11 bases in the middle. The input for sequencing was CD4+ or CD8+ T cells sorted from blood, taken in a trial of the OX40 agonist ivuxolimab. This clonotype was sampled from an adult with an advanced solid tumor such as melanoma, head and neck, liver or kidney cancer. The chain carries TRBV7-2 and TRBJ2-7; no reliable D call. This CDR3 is CASSLPVLTEQYF. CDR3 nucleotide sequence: TGTGCCAGCAGCTTACCTGTTTTAACCGAGCAGTACTTC.